The rows below give T cell receptor beta chains drawn from one sample of a study of radiotherapy plus CTLA-4 blockade in lung cancer. Assay used: immunoSEQ multiplex PCR; TCRdb lists only in-frame clones, some missing. The top ten clones hold roughly 7.4% of a sample with 25,000 to 35,000 clones, 70% to 80% of them seen once. This sample comprised peripheral blood, obtained from a patient treated with radiotherapy plus ipilimumab. These receptors were collected from a human donor with non-small cell lung cancer who had stable disease on radiotherapy plus ipilimumab. CDR3s include the opening cysteine and the closing phenylalanine or tryptophan. The D gene is left open where the match is weak. Clone size is not always given. Where it is, it says once, few, many or a class for expanded clones.

j_gene,abundance,d_gene,v_gene,CDR3nt,CDR3aa
TRBJ1-6,.,.,TRBV19,TGTGCCAGTAGTATAGGGGTTTCCTATAATTCACCCCTCCACTTT,CASSIGVSYNSPLHF
TRBJ1-3,.,.,TRBV5-1,TGCGCCAGCAGCTCCGTTGGGTCTGGAAACACCATATATTTT,CASSSVGSGNTIYF
TRBJ2-4,.,.,TRBV6-6,TGTGCCAGCAGTTACCCTACAGGACAGCAAAACATTCAGTACTTC,CASSYPTGQQNIQYF
TRBJ1-3,.,TRBD1,TRBV2,TGTGCCAGCAGGATGGCAGGGGGCGCCGGCTACTCTGGAAACACCATATATTTT,CASRMAGGAGYSGNTIYF
TRBJ1-5,.,.,TRBV19,TGTGCCAGTAGTATCCAGGGAAGGGGCAATCAGCCCCAGCATTTT,CASSIQGRGNQPQHF
TRBJ2-2,.,TRBD2,TRBV7-2,TGTGCCAGCACCCCAGCGGGGGGGCCGAGTACCGGGGAGCTGTTTTTT,CASTPAGGPSTGELFF
TRBJ1-2,.,.,TRBV5-6,TGTGCCAGCAGCTTGGTAATCTCCCAAGGCTACACCTTC,CASSLVISQGYTF
TRBJ2-5,.,TRBD1,TRBV19,TGTGCCAGTAGGCCCAGGGGGTTCCAAGAGACCCAGTACTTC,CASRPRGFQETQYF
TRBJ1-3,.,.,TRBV27,TGTGCCAGCAGTTTATTCGTGGGGGCTGGAAACACCATATATTTT,CASSLFVGAGNTIYF
TRBJ2-5,.,TRBD1,TRBV7-3,TGTGCCAGCTCCAGGACAGGAGGACGTGAAGAGACCCAGTACTTC,CASSRTGGREETQYF
TRBJ1-1,.,.,TRBV7-9,TGTGCCAGCAGCCGGCCGGGGGGGGGCACTGAAGCTTTCTTT,CASSRPGGGTEAFF
TRBJ1-5,few,.,TRBV7-2,TGTGCCAGCAGCCCGGGGGGGAGCAATCAGCCCCAGCATTTT,CASSPGGSNQPQHF
TRBJ1-1,.,TRBD1,TRBV5-8,TGTGCCGGGGACAGGGCGAACACTGAAGCTTTCTTT,CAGDRANTEAFF
TRBJ1-6,.,.,TRBV5-4,TGTGCCAGCAGCTTGGAACCGGGTCGAGTAAATTCACCCCTCCACTTT,CASSLEPGRVNSPLHF
TRBJ2-2,.,.,TRBV7-2,TGTGCCAGCAGCTTGAACACCGGGGAGCTGTTTTTT,CASSLNTGELFF
TRBJ2-2,.,.,TRBV9,TGTGCCAGCGATGGCCTAGGCGGCACCGGGGAGCTGTTTTTT,CASDGLGGTGELFF
TRBJ1-2,.,.,TRBV28,TGTGCCAGCAGGGGTGTGCGGGCCTTTAACTATGGCTACACCTTC,CASRGVRAFNYGYTF
TRBJ2-2,.,.,TRBV2,TGTGCCAGCAGTGAAGCTGGGGCGGGAACCGGGGAGCTGTTTTTT,CASSEAGAGTGELFF
TRBJ1-5,.,.,TRBV2,TGTGCCAGCAGTGTATTGGCAGTTAGTAGCAATCAGCCCCAGCATTTT,CASSVLAVSSNQPQHF
TRBJ2-5,once,.,TRBV19,TGTGCCAGTAGGCCGGGAATAAGCATTGGGACCCAGTACTTC,CASRPGISIGTQYF
TRBJ2-5,.,TRBD1,TRBV5-1,TGCGCCAGCAGTGAGACAGGGGGCGAAGAGACCCAGTACTTC,CASSETGGEETQYF
TRBJ1-5,.,.,TRBV4-3,TGCGCCAGCAGCCCCGGGACTAAGGATCAGCCCCAGCATTTT,CASSPGTKDQPQHF
TRBJ1-4,.,.,TRBV6-1,TGTGCCAGCAGTCCGACAGTCTCCGATGAAAAACTGTTTTTT,CASSPTVSDEKLFF
TRBJ1-1,.,.,TRBV5-1,TGCGCCAGCAGCCCGGACAGTAGGAACACTGAAGCTTTCTTT,CASSPDSRNTEAFF
TRBJ1-5,.,.,TRBV5-4,TGTGCCAGCAGCTCGGGTGGCTGGGATAGCAATCAGCCCCAGCATTTT,CASSSGGWDSNQPQHF
TRBJ2-4,.,.,TRBV5-4,TGTGCCAGCAGCTTTGGACATCGAGACATTCAGTACTTC,CASSFGHRDIQYF
TRBJ1-2,.,TRBD1,TRBV18,TGTGCCAGCTCACCAAAGACAGGGGGCGTAGGAGGCTACACCTTC,CASSPKTGGVGGYTF